The T cell receptor (beta chain) under discussion was sequenced for a study of CD4+ T cells in melanoma. Trimming cost V 3 bases and J 4 bases, with 3 bases left between them. The CDR3 runs 11 residues. Germline V gene lookup returns CDR1 MNHNS and CDR2 SASEGT. Measured with immunoSEQ multiplex PCR; TCRdb has only the in-frame clones, and not every one. This sample yields about 120,000 clones, of which around 92% are seen a single time; 2.5% to 3.5% belongs to the top ten. Sequencing was performed on peripheral blood. The chain carries TRBV6-1 and TRBJ1-1, with D hard to call. The TCR sequence derives from a human donor with melanoma. CDR3 loop: CASSEITEAFF. The CDR3 nucleotides read TGTGCCAGCAGTGAGATCACTGAAGCTTTCTTT.